One sample yielded the 10 T cell receptor beta chains listed below, sequenced in a study of OX40 agonist ivuxolimab in advanced cancers. Method: immunoSEQ multiplex PCR; TCRdb's copy keeps in-frame clones and lacks some. Here the sample spans 65,000 to 90,000 clones, 80% to 90% being singletons. The sequencing here drew on CD4+ or CD8+ T cells sorted from blood, taken in a trial of the OX40 agonist ivuxolimab. These receptors came from an adult with an advanced solid tumor such as melanoma, head and neck, liver or kidney cancer.

The CDR3 nucleotides are TGCGCCAGCAGGTGGGGGACAGGACAAGAGACCCAGTACTTC. This translates into CASRWGTGQETQYF. This rearrangement joins TRBV10-2 to TRBJ2-5; 8 bases are a match to TRBD1. V lost 6 bases and J lost 2; bases outside the gene matches: 5. The CDR3 contains 14 residues. Looked up from germline, CDR1 is WSHSY and CDR2 is SAAADI.

The chain is built from TRBV29-1 and TRBJ1-3, with D possibly being TRBD1 (6 bases). Germline CDR1 SQVTM, CDR2 ANQGSEA. Trimming removed 6 bases from V and 0 bases from J, with 12 bases in between. The CDR3 covers 14 residues. CDR3 amino acids: CSVRPDSSGNTIYF. The CDR3, as DNA: TGCAGCGTACGGCCGGACAGCTCTGGAAACACCATATATTTT.

V is TRBV29-1 and J is TRBJ2-1; 7 bases map to TRBD1. The CDR3 length is 13 residues. Germline loops: CDR1 SQVTM, CDR2 ANQGSEA. Trimming at V came to 6 bases and at J to 1 base, leaving 3 bases not matched to a gene. The DNA for the CDR3 is TGCAGCGTCAGACAGGGTTCCTACAATGAGCAGTTCTTC. Its protein product is CSVRQGSYNEQFF.

A few counts support this clone. The chain uses TRBV30 and TRBJ2-7; TRBD1 matches 8 bases. This CDR3 region has 12 residues. Unmatched junction bases numbered 1, after V lost 3 bases and J lost 3 bases. CDR1 GTSNPN and CDR2 SVGIG come from the germline V gene (reference sequence). The CDR3 here is CAWRTGVYEQYF. The CDR3 DNA follows: TGTGCCTGGAGGACAGGGGTCTACGAGCAGTACTTC.

This chain links TRBV5-6 with TRBJ1-5; D gene ambiguous. The CDR3 runs 15 residues. Between the trimmed V and J ends, which lost 3 bases and 4 bases, there was a span of 14 bases. CDR1 and CDR2 (germline): SGHDT, YYEEEE. CDR3 nucleotide sequence: TGTGCCAGCAGCTGGATGGGCCAGATAAATCAGCCCCAGCATTTT. Encoded protein: CASSWMGQINQPQHF.

This chain uses TRBV5-6 with TRBJ1-2; TRBD1 might be the D (5 bases). Germline V gene lookup returns CDR1 SGHDT and CDR2 YYEEEE. V gave up 2 bases and J gave up 8 bases, with 16 bases separating them. This CDR3 is built from 14 residues. In DNA form, the CDR3 reads TGTGCCAGCAGCTTCAAAGGGGCAGGTGAAGGCTACACCTTC. Its protein is CASSFKGAGEGYTF.

The V gene is TRBV7-9, the J gene TRBJ2-7; D possibly corresponds to TRBD2 (5 bases). CDR3 length equals 16 residues. The V and J ends lost 3 bases and 4 bases respectively, with 19 bases between them. CDR1 and CDR2 (germline): SEHNR, FQNEAQ (reference sequence). This CDR3 is CASSLAVGELVYEQYF. In DNA, the CDR3 is TGTGCCAGCAGCTTGGCCGTGGGAGAACTAGTTTACGAGCAGTACTTC.

This chain uses TRBV7-2 with TRBJ2-3, with 7 bases lining up with TRBD1. Germline CDR1 is SGHTA and CDR2 is FQGNSA. The CDR3 contains 15 residues. J lost 11 bases, V lost 3 bases, and 14 bases had no gene match. The CDR3, as DNA: TGTGCCAGCAGCTTTGCTGCTGGGACAGCCGCGGGGCAGTATTTT. It codes for CASSFAAGTAAGQYF.

Points on this clone: The same CDR3 can be traced to other DNA sequences in this sample. This chain uses TRBV20-1 with TRBJ1-2; D is undetermined. Trimming took off 5 bases at V and 5 bases at J, with 9 bases between the two ends. CDR1 and CDR2 from the germline V gene are DFQATT and SNEGSKA (reference sequence). The length of the CDR3 is 11 residues. CDR3 nucleotide sequence: TGCAGTGCTTCCTCACTATATGGCTACACCTTC. Protein: CSASSLYGYTF.

The chain is built from TRBV5-8 and TRBJ1-4; D call uncertain. The V gene's germline CDR1 is SGHTS and CDR2 YDEGEE. The CDR3 loop spans 14 amino acids. V gave up 1 base and J gave up 3 bases, with 7 bases separating them. CDR3 bases: TGTGCCAGCAGCTTGTCGCTATCTAATGAAAAACTGTTTTTT. Translating it yields CASSLSLSNEKLFF.